The T cell receptor (beta chain) under discussion was sequenced for a study of neurological immune-mediated disorders. Across the study: The roughly 34 multiple sclerosis patients comprised some 30 that were relapsing-remitting and 3 that were secondary progressive. Study conclusions and caveats: Any association between clinical or MRI features and the multiple sclerosis repertoire cluster was absent.

This clonotype has a count of ten or more. The antigen remains undetermined. The cDNA came from 5'RACE, which used 10-nucleotide random UMIs. MiXCR, run by TCRdb on the 5' RACE reads, gives a single entry per CDR3 protein. The data hold 65,000 to 90,000 distinct CDR3 sequences, with less than 5.5% observed a single time. This CDR3 has 14 residues. V dropped 0 bases and J dropped 2 bases, with 6 bases sitting between them. CDR1 ENHRY and CDR2 SYGVKD come from the germline V gene. Material for sequencing was PBMCs. This receptor was taken from a young woman with multiple sclerosis. The chain is built from TRBV10-3 and TRBJ2-3; D is unresolved. The CDR3 coding sequence is TGTGCCATCAGTGAGTCCAGGTTCACAGATACGCAGTATTTT. This encodes CAISESRFTDTQYF.